Listed here are 20 T cell receptor beta chains from one sample, sequenced in a study of cytomegalovirus exposure and HLA in healthy donors. PCR involved 60 Vbeta and 13 Jbeta primers. TCRdb keeps only in-frame clones here, not all; method: immunoSEQ multiplex PCR. The data show some 190,000 clones, roughly 77% seen once. Sequenced sample: PBMCs. These receptors came from a woman in her forties or fifties in good health and CMV-seronegative.

J is TRBJ1-5 and V is TRBV4-1; TRBD1 matches at 8 bases. CDR3 length equals 14 residues. Germline lookup yields CDR1 MGHRA and CDR2 YSYEKL. V gave up 5 bases and J gave up 6 bases; unmatched junction bases: 6. The CDR3 loop is CASSSGGRSQPQHF. DNA of the CDR3: TGCGCCAGCAGCTCAGGGGGCAGAAGTCAGCCCCAGCATTTT.

V gene TRBV7-9 combines with J gene TRBJ1-1; D might be TRBD1 (5 bases). Deletions cut 2 bases from V and 7 bases from J, with 17 bases between. The germline V gene encodes CDR1 SEHNR and CDR2 FQNEAQ (reference sequence). The CDR3 runs to 15 residues. The CDR3 loop is CASSLTQATGGEAFF. DNA of the CDR3: TGTGCCAGCAGCTTAACGCAAGCGACGGGGGGTGAAGCTTTCTTT.

This chain's CDR3 is CASTTHRMNTEAFF. Written as DNA, the CDR3 is TGTGCCAGCACTACCCACAGAATGAACACTGAAGCTTTCTTT. V usage is TRBV2 and J usage is TRBJ1-1; D not certain. The CDR3 runs 14 residues. Germline CDR1 SNHLY, CDR2 FYNNEI. Trimming pared 7 bases from V and 0 bases from J, leaving 12 bases between.

The J gene is TRBJ1-5, the V gene TRBV6-1, with 7 bases aligning to TRBD1. J gave up 7 bases and V 6 bases, and 12 bases lay outside the gene matches. CDR3 length: 15 residues. The V gene's germline CDR1 is MNHNS and CDR2 SASEGT. The CDR3 reads CASRSTGTAFQPQHF. The CDR3 coding sequence is TGTGCCAGCAGGAGTACCGGGACAGCTTTCCAGCCCCAGCATTTT.

The chain employs TRBV6-1 and TRBJ2-7, with a tentative D call TRBD2 (6 bases). The CDR3 covers 15 residues. V lost 6 bases and J 3 bases, leaving 18 bases between the germline ends. Per germline, CDR1 MNHNS and CDR2 SASEGT. Here the CDR3 DNA reads TGTGCCAGCAGCCACTCCGCGGGACGAATCTACGAGCAGTACTTC. This codes for CASSHSAGRIYEQYF.

The chain links TRBV5-6 to TRBJ1-1, with D perhaps TRBD1 (5 bases). V lost 4 bases and J lost 5, with 15 bases in between. The CDR3 sequence is 14 residues long. Germline V gene sequence: CDR1 SGHDT, CDR2 YYEEEE. Written as DNA, the CDR3 is TGTGCCAGCAGCATTCCGGACATCCGAACTGAAGCTTTCTTT. Its translation is CASSIPDIRTEAFF.

This clone has more than one count but fewer than ten. This rearrangement joins TRBV5-5 to TRBJ2-7, with 7 bases fitting TRBD1. This CDR3 has 15 amino acids. The V gene end was trimmed by 4 bases and the J gene end by 3 bases; junction bases not matched to a gene: 10. Germline CDR1 reads SGHKS; CDR2 reads YYEKEE (reference sequence). The CDR3 nucleotides read TGTGCCAGCAGCCCGCCCTGGGCAGGGGGCTACGAGCAGTACTTC. Translation gives CASSPPWAGGYEQYF.

As for this clone: Different DNA sequences within this sample yield the same CDR3. The V and J genes are TRBV18 and TRBJ2-7; 13 bases are shared with TRBD2. The CDR3 consists of 14 residues. The junction had 1 base not matched to a gene; V was cut back by 3 bases and J by 5 bases. In germline, CDR1 is KGHSH, CDR2 LQKENI. The CDR3 DNA reads as TGTGCCAGCTCACCCGGACTAGCGGGAGACGAGCAGTACTTC. This codes for CASSPGLAGDEQYF. Full variable domain (remainder filled in from reference TRBV18 and TRBJ2-7): NAGVMQNPRHLVRRRGQEARLRCSPMKGHSHVYWYRQLPEEGLKFMVYLQKENIIDESGMPKERFSAEFPKEGPSILRIQQVVRGDSAAYFCASSPGLAGDEQYFGPGTRLTVT.

The chain carries TRBV7-8 and TRBJ2-1, with D unclear. CDR3 length: 15 residues. Per the germline V gene, CDR1 is SGHVS and CDR2 is FQNEAQ. V lost 0 bases, J lost 4 bases, and 10 bases lay in between. The CDR3 DNA sequence: TGTGCCAGCAGCTTAGCGCGTACAGCTTACAATGAGCAGTTCTTC. This sequence encodes CASSLARTAYNEQFF.

The chain's CDR3 is CATSSRGPYEQYF. CDR3 DNA sequence: TGTGCCACCAGCAGCAGGGGCCCCTACGAGCAGTACTTC. V gene TRBV15 combines with J gene TRBJ2-7; tentatively, D is TRBD1 (6 bases). The CDR3 extends over 13 amino acids. Germline CDR1 and CDR2: LNHNV and YYDKDF (reference sequence). V was trimmed by 3 bases and J by 2 bases, leaving 8 bases between them. Based on the CDR3 plus reference TRBV15 and TRBJ2-7, the full variable domain is DAMVIQNPRYQVTQFGKPVTLSCSQTLNHNVMYWYQQKSSQAPKLLFHYYDKDFNNEADTPDNFQSRRPNTSFCFLDIRSPGLGDTAMYLCATSSRGPYEQYFGPGTRLTVT.

This chain connects TRBV19 to TRBJ1-5; 12 positions agree with TRBD1. The V segment lost 10 bases and the J segment 4 bases; nucleotides outside the gene matches: 8. This CDR3 has 15 residues. Germline V gene data show CDR1 as LNHDA and CDR2 as SQIVND (reference sequence). CDR3 coding DNA: TGTGCCACTAGGGACAGGGGGCGCGGGAATCAGCCCCAGCATTTT. This gives the protein CATRDRGRGNQPQHF.

This chain joins TRBV28 and TRBJ2-1; the match to TRBD2 covers 9 bases. V lost 3 bases and J lost 0; bases outside the gene matches: 9. CDR1 is MDHEN and CDR2 is SYDVKM in the germline V gene. The CDR3 extends over 18 amino acids. As DNA, the CDR3 is TGTGCCAGCAGTTTGAGTAGCGGGAGAGGATCCTCCTACAATGAGCAGTTCTTC. Its translation: CASSLSSGRGSSYNEQFF.

The J gene is TRBJ1-1, the V gene TRBV9; tentative D call: TRBD1 (5 bases). V was cut by 1 base and J by 3 bases, with 10 bases left in between. Germline CDR1 SGDLS, CDR2 YYNGEE. CDR3 length: 14 amino acids. CDR3 in DNA: TGTGCCAGCAGCGTAACGGGGGTACACACTGAAGCTTTCTTT. Protein product: CASSVTGVHTEAFF.

The chain employs TRBV7-2 and TRBJ2-5, with 7 nucleotides matching TRBD2. This CDR3 is built from 12 residues. Germline CDR1 SGHTA, CDR2 FQGNSA. V dropped 5 bases and J dropped 7; count of bases not matched to a gene: 4. In DNA, the CDR3 is TGTGCCAGCAGCCCTCCTAGCGGGACCCAGTACTTC. Translated: CASSPPSGTQYF.

The V and J genes are TRBV9 and TRBJ1-3; 8 positions match TRBD1. Germline V lookup: CDR1 SGDLS, CDR2 YYNGEE. This CDR3 is built from 17 residues. V was clipped by 0 bases and J by 4 bases; unmatched bases: 9. The CDR3 here is CASSVELLTGEGNTIYF. CDR3 nucleotides: TGTGCCAGCAGCGTAGAACTTCTGACAGGGGAAGGAAACACCATATATTTT.

This clone occurred a few times. The CDR3 bases are TGTGCCAGCAGCTTAGCGTCCAGGGCGAGTACCTACAATGAGCAGTTCTTC. This gives the protein CASSLASRASTYNEQFF. The chain combines TRBV7-8 with TRBJ2-1, with D perhaps TRBD1 (5 bases). Deletions cut 0 bases from V and 2 bases from J, with 14 bases between. The germline V gene encodes CDR1 SGHVS and CDR2 FQNEAQ. CDR3 size: 17 residues.

V and J are TRBV7-2 and TRBJ2-5; 7 nucleotides line up with TRBD2. V lost 0 bases, J lost 4 bases, and 8 bases stayed unmatched. Germline loops: CDR1 SGHTA, CDR2 FQGNSA. The CDR3 covers 16 residues. This CDR3 reads CASSLAGGLGIETQYF. The CDR3 nucleotides read TGTGCCAGCAGCTTAGCGGGTGGACTAGGCATAGAGACCCAGTACTTC.

The CDR3 bases are TGTGCCAGCAGCGGGCAGACTAGTTATTGGGAGCAGTACTTC. This encodes CASSGQTSYWEQYF. The genes are TRBV2 and TRBJ2-7, with a tentative D call TRBD2 (6 bases). The germline gives CDR1 SNHLY, CDR2 FYNNEI. The CDR3 has 14 residues. V was clipped by 6 bases and J by 7 bases, with 19 bases between them.

This clone was seen more than once but under ten times. The chain carries TRBV5-5 and TRBJ1-1; no clear D. CDR1 SGHKS and CDR2 YYEKEE come from the germline V gene (reference sequence). The CDR3 extends over 15 amino acids. V dropped 0 bases and J dropped 1 base, with 10 bases sitting between them. DNA for the CDR3: TGTGCCAGCAGCTTGGCCGCTCACAGGAACACTGAAGCTTTCTTT. Protein sequence: CASSLAAHRNTEAFF. Variable domain in full (rest from reference TRBV5-5 and TRBJ1-1): DAGVTQSPTHLIKTRGQQVTLRCSPISGHKSVSWYQQVLGQGPQFIFQYYEKEERGRGNFPDRFSARQFPNYSSELNVNALLLGDSALYLCASSLAAHRNTEAFFGQGTRLTVV.

The chain has TRBV6-1 and TRBJ1-5; D unclear. The CDR3 is 13 residues long. V lost 3 bases, J lost 4 bases, and 7 bases lay in between. The germline gives CDR1 MNHNS, CDR2 SASEGT. CDR3 in DNA: TGTGCCAGCAGTGATGGCGGGAATCAGCCCCAGCATTTT. Translation: CASSDGGNQPQHF.